The next 26 T cell receptor beta chains were all read from a single sample in a study of blood T cell repertoires in COVID-19. Profiling relied on immunoSEQ multiplex PCR, and the TCRdb table lists in-frame clones only, not all of them. This sample has roughly 300,000 clones, with around 85% found just once. The sequenced sample was PBMCs or T cells enriched from blood (not recorded which). The receptors were sampled from a woman aged 40-49 years with acute COVID-19.

The chain employs TRBV25-1 and TRBJ2-2; 10 nucleotides line up with TRBD1. Germline assignment: CDR1 MGHDK and CDR2 SYGVNS. The CDR3 is 17 residues long. V gave up 4 bases and J gave up 5 bases; unmatched junction bases: 10. CDR3 in DNA: TGTGCCAGCAGTGGAATTCGACAGGGGGCATGGACCGGGGAGCTGTTTTTT. This codes for CASSGIRQGAWTGELFF.

The rearrangement links TRBV18 to TRBJ1-4; D uncertain. Germline CDR1 reads KGHSH; CDR2 reads LQKENI. The CDR3 runs 16 residues. V was cut by 6 bases and J by 0 bases, with 14 bases left in between. The CDR3 is CASSVVPGATNEKLFF. The CDR3 DNA reads TGTGCCAGCTCTGTTGTTCCGGGTGCAACTAATGAAAAACTGTTTTTT. Variable domain in full (rest from reference TRBV18 and TRBJ1-4): NAGVMQNPRHLVRRRGQEARLRCSPMKGHSHVYWYRQLPEEGLKFMVYLQKENIIDESGMPKERFSAEFPKEGPSILRIQQVVRGDSAAYFCASSVVPGATNEKLFFGSGTQLSVL.

The chain recombines TRBV24-1 with TRBJ1-1, with TRBD1 matching 9 bases. This CDR3 has 16 residues. Germline V gives CDR1 KGHDR, CDR2 SFDVKD. After removal of 2 bases from V and 6 bases from J, the junction contained 9 bases not matched to a gene. The CDR3 coding sequence is TGTGCCACCAGTGATTGGGGACAGGGAATGATGGCTGAAGCTTTCTTT. Protein: CATSDWGQGMMAEAFF.

This clone has a single count. V and J are TRBV6-1 and TRBJ1-2, with no clear D. Germline CDR1 reads MNHNS; CDR2 reads SASEGT. CDR3 size: 16 residues. V was trimmed by 4 bases and J by 2 bases, leaving 17 bases between them. The CDR3: CASSGFAPPLNYGYTF. In nucleotides, the CDR3 is TGTGCCAGCAGTGGGTTTGCCCCCCCGCTAAACTATGGCTACACCTTC.

The CDR3 DNA sequence: TGTGCCAGCAGCTTCGAGACAGGGAATAATTCACCCCTCCACTTT. Amino acids: CASSFETGNNSPLHF. This chain joins TRBV7-8 and TRBJ1-6; 7 nucleotides align to TRBD1. V shed 3 bases and J 5 bases; nucleotides not matched to a gene: 4. Germline loops: CDR1 SGHVS, CDR2 FQNEAQ. This CDR3 has 15 amino acids.

The chain carries TRBV5-1 and TRBJ2-3, with D possibly matching TRBD2 (6 bases). V lost 5 bases, J lost 1 base, and 11 bases lay in between. The CDR3 is 14 residues long. Per the germline V gene, CDR1 is SGHRS and CDR2 is YFSETQ. CDR3 DNA sequence: TGCGCCAGCAGTGCGGAGCGGGGCACAGATACGCAGTATTTT. Its protein product is CASSAERGTDTQYF.

V gene TRBV10-3 combines with J gene TRBJ2-7, with TRBD2 matching 9 bases. From germline, CDR1 is ENHRY and CDR2 SYGVKD. Unmatched junction bases numbered 9, after V lost 4 bases and J lost 5 bases. The CDR3 covers 15 residues. The CDR3 loop is CAISAAGGVWNEQYF. The CDR3 nucleotides read TGTGCCATCAGTGCAGCGGGAGGCGTATGGAACGAGCAGTACTTC.

In its sample, this clone was seen once. J is TRBJ1-6 and V is TRBV7-9; the match to TRBD1 covers 8 bases. The CDR3 runs to 15 residues. Trimming removed 5 bases from V and 9 bases from J; junction bases left unmatched: 9. Germline assignment: CDR1 SEHNR and CDR2 FQNEAQ (reference sequence). DNA for the CDR3: TGTGCCAGCAGCGGAAAGGCAGGGGGCGGTTCACCCCTCCACTTT. The encoded protein is CASSGKAGGGSPLHF.

CDR3: CASSIVVGDQETQYF. The CDR3 DNA reads TGTGCCAGTAGTATAGTGGTCGGGGACCAAGAGACCCAGTACTTC. The V gene is TRBV19, the J gene TRBJ2-5; tentatively, D is TRBD2 (5 bases). The CDR3 is 15 amino acids. V was shortened by 1 base and J by 0 bases, with 9 bases between the two germline ends. The V gene's germline CDR1 is LNHDA and CDR2 SQIVND (reference sequence).

In DNA form, the CDR3 reads TGTGCCAGCAGCCGGGGGGTCAATGAGCAGTTCTTC. Protein: CASSRGVNEQFF. The chain joins TRBV6-2 or TRBV6-3 to TRBJ2-1; 7 bases line up with TRBD2. Germline V gene data show CDR1 as MNHEY and CDR2 as SVGEGT. The CDR3 runs 12 residues. V lost 6 bases, J lost 6 bases, and 2 bases stayed unmatched.

The chain employs TRBV7-9 and TRBJ2-5, with 8 bases aligning to TRBD1. J lost 8 bases, V lost 5 bases, and 7 bases had no gene match. The germline CDR1 and CDR2 sequences are SEHNR and FQNEAQ (reference sequence). This CDR3 has 13 residues. The CDR3 DNA reads as TGTGCCAGCAGCGTAACCGGGACAGGTACCCAGTACTTC. Protein: CASSVTGTGTQYF.

This clone was counted a single time. The V and J genes are TRBV13 and TRBJ2-1, with 7 positions matching TRBD2. The CDR3 is made up of 19 amino acids. V shed 5 bases, J shed 6 bases, and the junction held 22 bases outside the gene matches. Germline V gene sequence: CDR1 PRHDT, CDR2 FYEKMQ (reference sequence). The CDR3 is CASSPPGLVLASGGNEQFF. The CDR3 coding sequence is TGTGCCAGCAGCCCCCCTGGACTAGTTCTTGCCTCAGGTGGCAATGAGCAGTTCTTC.

V is TRBV5-4 and J is TRBJ1-2, with a possible D match to TRBD1 (5 bases). The germline V gene encodes CDR1 SGHNT and CDR2 YYREEE (reference sequence). The CDR3 runs 12 residues. Trimming left V 4 bases short and J 4 bases short, with 8 bases between. CDR3 nucleotides: TGTGCCAGCAGCCAACAGGCCTATGGCTACACCTTC. Translation gives CASSQQAYGYTF.

The gene calls are TRBV4-2 and TRBJ1-2, with TRBD1 identical over 9 bases. V lost 3 bases and J lost 7; bases outside the gene matches: 6. From germline, CDR1 is LGHNA and CDR2 YNFKEQ. The CDR3 runs 14 residues. The CDR3 DNA reads as TGTGCCAGCAGCCAGCCGGGACAGGGTGGTGGCTACACCTTC. Translated, it gives CASSQPGQGGGYTF.

This clone was detected a few times. The J gene is TRBJ2-7, the V gene TRBV5-8; no clear D. Germline V gives CDR1 SGHTS, CDR2 YDEGEE. Trimming cost V 0 bases and J 3 bases, with 7 bases left between them. The CDR3 loop spans 13 amino acids. Here the CDR3 reads CASSLGQYYEQYF. For the CDR3, the DNA is TGTGCCAGCAGCTTGGGGCAGTACTACGAGCAGTACTTC.

The V and J genes are TRBV6-6 and TRBJ2-1, with 7 bases lining up with TRBD1. The germline CDR1 and CDR2 sequences are MNHNY and SVGAGI (reference sequence). This CDR3 has 15 amino acids. Trimming removed 2 bases from V and 5 bases from J; junction bases left unmatched: 6. CDR3 sequence reads: CASSYEGAPHNEQFF. The CDR3, as DNA: TGTGCCAGCAGTTACGAGGGGGCCCCCCACAATGAGCAGTTCTTC.

The chain uses TRBV25-1 and TRBJ1-1, with D possibly TRBD1 on 5 matching bases. V lost 3 bases and J lost 1, with 6 bases in between. Looked up from germline, CDR1 is MGHDK and CDR2 is SYGVNS. The CDR3 consists of 13 residues. CDR3 DNA sequence: TGTGCCAGCAGTGAGGGGGGGAACACTGAAGCTTTCTTT. It codes for CASSEGGNTEAFF.

The chain joins TRBV5-4 to TRBJ1-2; D is ambiguous. Between the trimmed V and J ends, which lost 4 bases and 4 bases, there was a span of 26 bases. CDR1 and CDR2 from the germline V gene are SGHNT and YYREEE (reference sequence). CDR3 length: 18 residues. The DNA of the CDR3 is TGTGCCAGCAGCCCGAGGGTTTCTCACACATTGGGCGTCTATGGCTACACCTTC. This gives the protein CASSPRVSHTLGVYGYTF.

The J gene is TRBJ2-3, the V gene TRBV4-3; TRBD2 aligns across 8 bases. This CDR3 has 19 residues. The ends lost 0 bases at V and 2 bases at J; junction bases unmatched: 13. CDR1 is LGHNA, CDR2 YSLEER, per germline. The CDR3 bases are TGCGCCAGCAGCCAAGATCCAATGGCGGGAGGAAGGCCCACAGATACGCAGTATTTT. As protein: CASSQDPMAGGRPTDTQYF.

The J gene is TRBJ2-7, the V gene TRBV7-9; 9 nucleotides agree with TRBD1. J was trimmed by 2 bases and V by 2 bases; bases with no gene match: 13. Germline values: CDR1 SEHNR, CDR2 FQNEAQ (reference sequence). This CDR3 region has 18 residues. CDR3 nucleotide sequence: TGTGCCAGCAGCTTAAGCTCCGGACAGGGGAAAAGCCCCTACGAGCAGTACTTC. Its translation: CASSLSSGQGKSPYEQYF.

The chain carries TRBV9 and TRBJ2-7; 8 bases agree with TRBD1. Trimming removed 3 bases from V and 2 bases from J; junction bases left unmatched: 4. Germline-derived CDR1 and CDR2 are SGDLS and YYNGEE. This CDR3 has 14 residues. In nucleotides, the CDR3 is TGTGCCAGCAGCGGCCAACAGGGGGCCTACGAGCAGTACTTC. Its protein product is CASSGQQGAYEQYF.

The CDR3 protein is CASSEMGQGNSPLHF. The DNA of the CDR3 is TGTGCCAGCAGTGAAATGGGACAGGGGAATTCACCCCTCCACTTT. The J gene is TRBJ1-6, the V gene TRBV6-4; 10 nucleotides line up with TRBD1. CDR1 MRHNA and CDR2 SNTAGT come from the germline V gene. This CDR3 is built from 15 residues. V gave up 3 bases and J gave up 7 bases; unmatched junction bases: 3.

The rearrangement uses TRBV9 and TRBJ2-1, with 11 bases aligning to TRBD1. The CDR3 spans 20 residues. Germline V gene sequence: CDR1 SGDLS, CDR2 YYNGEE. With 3 bases clipped from V and 0 bases from J, the junction kept 14 bases outside the gene matches. CDR3 sequence reads: CASSAPLGGTGGVSYNEQFF. CDR3 DNA sequence: TGTGCCAGCAGCGCTCCCCTGGGAGGGACAGGGGGAGTCTCCTACAATGAGCAGTTCTTC. Full variable domain (remainder filled in from reference TRBV9 and TRBJ2-1): DSGVTQTPKHLITATGQRVTLRCSPRSGDLSVYWYQQSLDQGLQFLIQYYNGEERAKGNILERFSAQQFPDLHSELNLSSLELGDSALYFCASSAPLGGTGGVSYNEQFFGPGTRLTVL.

The V and J genes are TRBV4-2 and TRBJ2-3, with TRBD2 identical over 11 bases. Germline V gene data show CDR1 as LGHNA and CDR2 as YNFKEQ. With 3 bases clipped from V and 5 bases from J, the junction kept 7 bases outside the gene matches. The CDR3 length is 16 residues. CDR3: CASSQGLAVPGDTQYF. In DNA form, the CDR3 reads TGTGCCAGCAGCCAGGGACTAGCGGTTCCCGGAGATACGCAGTATTTT.

The chain carries TRBV6-2 or TRBV6-3 and TRBJ1-2, with D maybe TRBD1 (6 bases). The CDR3 loop spans 12 amino acids. Germline CDR1 reads MNHEY; CDR2 reads SVGEGT. Trimming cost V 4 bases and J 8 bases, with 11 bases left between them. CDR3: CASSSPGEGYTF. The DNA of the CDR3 is TGTGCCAGCAGTTCACCAGGGGAAGGCTACACCTTC.

The chain's CDR3 is CASSIGSLTGIGYTF. In DNA form, the CDR3 reads TGTGCCAGCAGCATAGGGTCTTTGACAGGGATCGGCTACACCTTC. The chain joins TRBV7-9 to TRBJ1-2; 7 positions match TRBD1. The CDR3 is made up of 15 amino acids. Germline loops: CDR1 SEHNR, CDR2 FQNEAQ (reference sequence). Trimming cost V 5 bases and J 8 bases; bases outside gene matches: 14. The whole variable domain, remainder taken from reference TRBV7-9 and TRBJ1-2, is DTGVSQNPRHKITKRGQNVTFRCDPISEHNRLYWYRQTLGQGPEFLTYFQNEAQLEKSRLLSDRFSAERPKGSFSTLEIQRTEQGDSAMYLCASSIGSLTGIGYTFGSGTRLTVV.